The sequence of this T cell receptor beta chain was determined in a study of regulatory T cells in long-lasting Graves disease. iRepertoire HTBI primers and Arm-PCR of CDR3 regions built TCR beta libraries. TCRdb recomputed calls from the multiplex PCR reads with MiXCR, one row per CDR3 protein. The table records 390,000 or so distinct CDR3 sequences, approximately 10% of them present only once. As to time point: newly diagnosed GD, antithyroid drugs for less than 3 months. From RNA extracted from PBMCs, the TCR library was made. CDR1 is LGHDT and CDR2 is YNNKEL in the germline V gene (reference sequence). The CDR3 extends over 11 amino acids. Trimming took 1 base from V and 9 from J, leaving 5 bases between them. This clonotype was detected ten times or more. This same sample was also part of a study on T cells in Graves' hyperthyroidism and ophthalmopathy.

The chain couples TRBV3-1 to TRBJ2-3; no definite D call. This clonotype was obtained from a woman in her late teens or twenties with Graves disease. Specimen: peripheral blood mononuclear cells (PBMCs), collected at new diagnosis, from a patient treated with antithyroid drugs. CDR3 bases: TGTGCCAGCAGCCAAGGGGGAACGCAGTATTTT. It translates to CASSQGGTQYF.